This record concerns one T cell receptor beta chain sequence. No antigen is known for it. Controls came from buffy coats of healthy blood donors. This record comes from a study of STAT5B mutations in CD4+ large granular lymphocyte leukemia. Study background: Among healthy donors, a particular HLA allele went with more CDR3 'QG' motifs. General study points: Top patient clones used TRBV06 genes more often: 8/27 versus 2/35 in controls. Without HLA matching, higher CD4+ than CD8+ T-LGLL clonality could reflect small sample size.

Sequencing was performed with immunoSEQ multiplex PCR; in TCRdb, only in-frame clones are kept and a portion is missing. The sample contains fewer than 35,000 clones, about 77% of which appear only once. With 6 bases removed from V and 0 bases from J, the gap between germline ends came to 15 bases. CDR3 size: 15 residues. Germline V gene sequence: CDR1 SNHLY, CDR2 FYNNEI. The sample comprised CD4+ T cells from blood buffy coats. This chain joins TRBV2 and TRBJ2-7, with TRBD1 as a possible D gene (5 bases). This sequence originates from a human donor in good health. CDR3 DNA: TGTGCCAGCAGGACCGAAGGGGCGATCTCCTACGAGCAGTACTTC. This gives the protein CASRTEGAISYEQYF.